The next 4 T cell receptor beta chains were all read from a single sample in a study of T cell changes during pregnancy in multiple sclerosis. TCRdb's table, derived via immunoSEQ multiplex PCR, lists solely in-frame clones and lacks some. The sample includes approximately 34,000 clones, roughly nine tenths of them seen just once. The specimen was CD8+ T cells from peripheral blood mononuclear cells, collected after pregnancy. These receptors all stem from a female donor with multiple sclerosis, enrolled in a pregnancy study.

This chain joins TRBV4-3 and TRBJ1-5; TRBD1 matches 7 bases. Trimming took 6 bases from V and 5 from J; bases not matched to a gene: 10. The CDR3 is made up of 15 amino acids. CDR1 and CDR2 (germline): LGHNA, YSLEER. The CDR3, as DNA: TGCGCCAGCAGGGATTCCCGGGACAGTTATCAGCCCCAGCATTTT. Amino acids: CASRDSRDSYQPQHF.

The chain combines TRBV7-6 with TRBJ2-5; maybe TRBD2 (5 bases). The CDR3 loop spans 16 amino acids. Germline CDR1 and CDR2: SGHVS and FNYEAQ. Trimming removed 3 bases from V and 11 bases from J, with 25 bases in between. This CDR3 is CASSLLLVDSLVAQYF. DNA for the CDR3: TGTGCCAGCAGCTTGTTACTGGTGGACTCCCTGGTGGCGCAGTACTTC.

The chain carries TRBV5-1 and TRBJ2-1; D may be TRBD2 (5 bases). V lost 6 bases to trimming and J lost 10 bases, with 11 bases between them. The length of the CDR3 is 11 residues. CDR1 SGHRS and CDR2 YFSETQ come from the germline V gene. CDR3 in DNA: TGCGCCAGCACCGTGAGGGAAGAGCAGTTCTTC. It specifies CASTVREEQFF. The entire variable domain, with the rest obtained from reference TRBV5-1 and TRBJ2-1, is as follows: KAGVTQTPRYLIKTRGQQVTLSCSPISGHRSVSWYQQTPGQGLQFLFEYFSETQRNKGNFPGRFSGRQFSNSRSEMNVSTLELGDSALYLCASTVREEQFFGPGTRLTVL.

The chain combines TRBV7-6 with TRBJ2-1, with 9 bases matching TRBD1. The CDR3 length is 18 residues. CDR1 SGHVS and CDR2 FNYEAQ come from the germline V gene. Trimming took 1 base from V and 2 from J; bases not matched to a gene: 9. In DNA form, the CDR3 reads TGTGCCAGCAGCTTAGTAGGGGACAGGGACCCCACCTACAATGAGCAGTTCTTC. This gives the protein CASSLVGDRDPTYNEQFF.